This TCR beta chain was found in a study of immune cell composition in non-small cell lung cancer. General study points: Squamous carcinomas (approximately 80%) more often had tumour-associated clones >0.5% than adenocarcinomas (33%).

A word on this clone: What it binds is not known.

Profiling relied on immunoSEQ multiplex PCR, and the TCRdb table lists in-frame clones only, not all of them. The sample yields about 6,700 clones, 70% seen once. Trimming took 5 bases from V and 0 from J, leaving 7 bases between them. The CDR3 sequence is 13 residues long. Germline assignment: CDR1 SNHLY and CDR2 FYNNEI. The V call is TRBV2, the J call TRBJ1-1; D possibly corresponds to TRBD1 (5 bases). The sequence derives from a human donor with non-small cell lung cancer. The sequenced sample was lung tumor tissue. CDR3: CASSQGMNTEAFF. CDR3 in DNA: TGTGCCAGCAGTCAGGGTATGAACACTGAAGCTTTCTTT.